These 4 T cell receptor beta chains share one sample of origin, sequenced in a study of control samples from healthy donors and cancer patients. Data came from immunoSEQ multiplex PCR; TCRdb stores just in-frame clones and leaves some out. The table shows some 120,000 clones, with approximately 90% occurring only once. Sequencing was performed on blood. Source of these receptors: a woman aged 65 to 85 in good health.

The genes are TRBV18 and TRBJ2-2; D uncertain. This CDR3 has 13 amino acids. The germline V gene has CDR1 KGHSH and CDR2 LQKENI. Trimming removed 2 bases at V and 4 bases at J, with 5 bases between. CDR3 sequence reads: CASSPSFTGELFF. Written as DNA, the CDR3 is TGTGCCAGCTCACCATCGTTCACCGGGGAGCTGTTTTTT.

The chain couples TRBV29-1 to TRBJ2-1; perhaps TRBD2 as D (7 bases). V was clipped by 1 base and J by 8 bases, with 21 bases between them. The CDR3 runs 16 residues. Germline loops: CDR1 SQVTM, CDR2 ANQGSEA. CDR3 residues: CSVEGGGTKPVDEQFF. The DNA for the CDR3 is TGCAGCGTTGAAGGGGGGGGGACAAAGCCTGTCGATGAGCAGTTCTTC.

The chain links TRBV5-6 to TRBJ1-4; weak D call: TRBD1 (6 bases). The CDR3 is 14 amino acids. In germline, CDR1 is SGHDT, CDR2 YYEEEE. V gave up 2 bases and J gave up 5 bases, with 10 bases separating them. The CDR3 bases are TGTGCCAGCAGCTTAAGGGGGATAAATGAAAAACTGTTTTTT. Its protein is CASSLRGINEKLFF.

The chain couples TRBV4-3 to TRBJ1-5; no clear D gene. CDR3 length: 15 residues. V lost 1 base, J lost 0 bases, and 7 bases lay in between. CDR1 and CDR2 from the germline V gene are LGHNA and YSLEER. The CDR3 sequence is CASSQGHYSNQPQHF. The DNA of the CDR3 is TGCGCCAGCAGCCAAGGACACTATAGCAATCAGCCCCAGCATTTT.